What follows describes a single T cell receptor beta chain. This clonotype appeared a few times. Its antigen remains undetermined. Per-base quality was not reported, and no clone a single base away is much larger than it. The CDR3 has 12 amino acids, counting the end cysteine and phenylalanine. Of the read, only the CDR3 DNA is kept; its 36 bases are in frame from base 1. V has 6 bases trimmed and J has 7 bases trimmed; junction bases matching no gene number 4. Library construction relied on 5' RACE. Sequencing instrument: Illumina HiSeq 2500. A second roughly 7 to 11 cycle PCR used a sample-barcoded 5' primer and a J-beta primer mix. A template-switch 5' adaptor carrying 12 random nucleotides introduced a unique molecular identifier onto each TCR beta cDNA molecule. Each sample yielded at least 3 million CDR3-containing paired-end reads. First-strand cDNA synthesis was performed from all RNA using the Mint cDNA synthesis kit, with priming by a TRBC-specific oligonucleotide. Following uracil-DNA glycosylase treatment, all cDNA underwent a first 18-cycle PCR with the universal primers M1SS and BC2_uni_R. The paper's processing steps were these. For normalization, 1 million high-quality reads were randomly selected from each sample, with every read carrying a distinct molecular identifier. Reads with shared molecular identifiers were discarded instead of being binned into consensus sequences. MiTCR, run with a Q25 quality threshold and the strictest error-elimination algorithm, handled CDR3 identification, clonotype clustering and error correction. A nonparametric unseen species model using Euler transformation provided a lower-bound estimate of total TCR beta diversity. In-frame beta chains were kept once TCRdb had trimmed the public reads at Q25 with fastp and called clones with MiXCR. Merged by CDR3 protein, the rows form single entries marked with the most common genes and DNA. These V and J calls derive from TCRdb rather than the authors' analysis. Counted in this sample were 650,000 to 1,000,000 distinct CDR3 sequences; around 36% of them appeared once. The ten biggest clones cover roughly 13% of the sample.

The data originate from a study of blood T cells in healthy people across ages (dated by TCRdb to between 2014 and 2016). Context from the whole study: In model experiments, template switching captured about one uniquely barcoded TCR beta cDNA molecule for every two T cells. Age-related changes in TCR beta repertoire diversity were measured in the study by deep sequencing normalized with unique cDNA molecular identifiers. The donors were split into four age groups: young (average 16 years), middle-aged (about 40), aged (more than 60) and long-lived (approximately 89). Donors of different ages were randomly distributed across sequencing lanes to avoid experimental bias. For two donors (one aged 18 to 29 and one aged 80 or older), the study analyzed two additional independent replicas of 1 million unique cDNA reads from the same blood draw.

Systemically healthy Caucasian individuals from Russia, approximately 39 in total and aged about 6 to 90 years, were included as donors. Ten milliliters of peripheral blood were drawn from each donor into EDTA-treated Vacutainer tubes. Ficoll-Paque density-gradient centrifugation was used to isolate PBMCs, with at least 7 million per sample. Total RNA was extracted from PBMCs with Trizol reagent, with at least 5.5 micrograms obtained per sample. For every donor, an aliquot of PBMCs went through flow cytometry to measure the percentages of naive CD45RAhigh/CD27high T cells. Overall study results and their limits: The long-lived group showed more naive CD4+ T cells, fewer expanded clones and increased TCR diversity than the aged group, suggesting age selection. A strong correlation was found between observed TCR beta diversity and the percentage of naive T cells measured by flow cytometry. Observed TCR beta diversity per million T cells fell roughly linearly with age, and a significant reduction was already apparent by age about 38. Donor CMV infection status was unknown, potentially confounding age-related changes in expanded clonotypes. Estimates of total diversity based on one million sequenced T cells were regarded as lower bounds and as underestimates. Conclusive comparison of naive and antigen-experienced compartments was prevented by the profiling of bulk unsorted PBMCs.

Sequences were obtained from blood. The sequence joins TRBV12-3 or TRBV12-4 to TRBJ2-3; TRBD2 aligns with 7 central bases. The clonotype originates from a man aged 18 to 29 in good health. The nucleotide sequence reads as follows: TGTGCCAGCAGCCGACTAGCCTATACGCAGTATTTT. This gives the protein CASSRLAYTQYF.